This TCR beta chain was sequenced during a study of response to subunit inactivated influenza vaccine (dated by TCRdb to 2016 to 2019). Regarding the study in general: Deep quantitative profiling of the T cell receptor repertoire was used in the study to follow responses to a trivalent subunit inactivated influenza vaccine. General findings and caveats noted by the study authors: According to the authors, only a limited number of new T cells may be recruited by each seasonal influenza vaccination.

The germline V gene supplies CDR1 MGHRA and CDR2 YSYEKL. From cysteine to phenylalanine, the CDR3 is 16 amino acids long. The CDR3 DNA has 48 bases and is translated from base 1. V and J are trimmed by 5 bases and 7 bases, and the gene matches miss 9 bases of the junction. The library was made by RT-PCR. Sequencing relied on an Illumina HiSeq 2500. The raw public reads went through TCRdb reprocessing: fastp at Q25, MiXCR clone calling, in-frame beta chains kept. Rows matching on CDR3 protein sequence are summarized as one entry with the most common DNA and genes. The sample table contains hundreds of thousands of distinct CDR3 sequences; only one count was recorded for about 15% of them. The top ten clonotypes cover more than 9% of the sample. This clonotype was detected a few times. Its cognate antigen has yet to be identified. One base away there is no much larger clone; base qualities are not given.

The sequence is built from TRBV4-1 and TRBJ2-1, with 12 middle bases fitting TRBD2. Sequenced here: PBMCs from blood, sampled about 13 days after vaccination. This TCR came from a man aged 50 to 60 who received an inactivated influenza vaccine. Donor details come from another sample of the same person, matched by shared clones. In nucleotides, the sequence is TGCGCCAGCAGCAGGCCGACTAGCGGGAGAGTAAATGAGCAGTTCTTC. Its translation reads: CASSRPTSGRVNEQFF.